A single sample gave rise to the 15 T cell receptor beta chains below, sequenced in a study of cytomegalovirus exposure and HLA in healthy donors. PCR amplification relied on 60 Vbeta primers (plus 13 Jbeta primers). The repertoire was sequenced with immunoSEQ multiplex PCR; TCRdb's copy has only in-frame clones and lacks some. The sample holds roughly 80,000 clones, approximately 80% seen once. Sequencing was performed on PBMCs. These receptors were collected from a woman under 40 in good health and CMV-seronegative.

In this sample, this clone turned up once. This chain links TRBV18 with TRBJ2-7, with TRBD2 as a possible D gene (7 bases). The CDR3 is 18 residues long. The ends were cut back, 4 bases at V and 3 bases at J, with 25 bases in the middle. CDR1 is KGHSH, CDR2 LQKENI, per germline. The CDR3 DNA follows: TGTGCCAGCTCACTTTGGGGGGGGCAATGGGGATCCGACTACGAGCAGTACTTC. It specifies CASSLWGGQWGSDYEQYF.

The rearrangement uses TRBV6-5 and TRBJ2-1; 10 bases line up with TRBD2. The CDR3 is 14 amino acids. From germline, CDR1 is MNHEY and CDR2 SVGAGI. V dropped 6 bases and J dropped 7; count of bases not matched to a gene: 6. The CDR3 spells CASRLSGRGNEQFF. In DNA form, the CDR3 reads TGTGCCAGCAGGTTGAGCGGGAGGGGTAATGAGCAGTTCTTC.

The gene calls are TRBV18 and TRBJ2-1, with 11 bases aligning to TRBD2. CDR1 and CDR2 from the germline V gene are KGHSH and LQKENI. The ends lost 3 bases at V and 0 bases at J; junction bases unmatched: 1. The CDR3 extends over 16 amino acids. The CDR3 region has the DNA TGTGCCAGCTCACCGACTAGCGGGGACTCCTACAATGAGCAGTTCTTC. Translated: CASSPTSGDSYNEQFF.

The genes are TRBV28 and TRBJ2-3, with D maybe TRBD2 (6 bases). The CDR3 totals 16 residues. The V and J ends lost 6 bases and 0 bases respectively, with 16 bases between them. Germline V gene data show CDR1 as MDHEN and CDR2 as SYDVKM. CDR3 region: CASRGLGKTSTDTQYF. CDR3 nucleotide sequence: TGTGCCAGCAGGGGACTGGGAAAAACTAGCACAGATACGCAGTATTTT.

The chain recombines TRBV30 with TRBJ2-1, with TRBD1 matching over 9 bases. The trim removed 2 bases at V and 6 bases at J, leaving 5 bases unmatched. The CDR3 runs to 14 residues. Per the germline V gene, CDR1 is GTSNPN and CDR2 is SVGIG (reference sequence). CDR3 region: CAWSQGQGINEQFF. The CDR3 nucleotides are TGTGCCTGGAGTCAGGGACAGGGAATCAATGAGCAGTTCTTC.

The V call is TRBV30, the J call TRBJ2-7, with 7 nucleotides matching TRBD2. This CDR3 region has 14 residues. Germline V lookup: CDR1 GTSNPN, CDR2 SVGIG (reference sequence). The trim removed 1 base at V and 3 bases at J, leaving 6 bases unmatched. The CDR3 reads CAWSGSGGLYEQYF. The CDR3 region has the DNA TGTGCCTGGAGTGGGTCGGGAGGTCTCTACGAGCAGTACTTC.

V is TRBV6-5 and J is TRBJ1-3; the match to TRBD1 covers 7 bases. Germline V gives CDR1 MNHEY, CDR2 SVGAGI. This CDR3 has 15 amino acids. J gave up 2 bases and V 0 bases, and 1 base lay outside the gene matches. The CDR3 is CASSYSTGAGNTIYF. The DNA of the CDR3 is TGTGCCAGCAGTTACTCAACAGGGGCTGGAAACACCATATATTTT.

The chain combines TRBV6-4 with TRBJ2-7; D perhaps matches TRBD1 (6 bases). V gave up 6 bases and J gave up 2 bases, with 17 bases separating them. The germline V gene encodes CDR1 MRHNA and CDR2 SNTAGT. The CDR3 spans 15 residues. CDR3 residues: CASRGPGAGTYEQYF. The CDR3 region has the DNA TGTGCCAGCAGGGGTCCAGGGGCAGGGACCTACGAGCAGTACTTC.

The V and J genes are TRBV4-3 and TRBJ1-2, with D possibly being TRBD1 (5 bases). The CDR3 loop spans 14 amino acids. Trimming pared 4 bases from V and 2 bases from J, leaving 11 bases between. Germline V CDR1 and CDR2: LGHNA, YSLEER. CDR3 sequence: CASSRGQGNYGYTF. CDR3 bases: TGCGCCAGCAGCCGGGGCCAGGGAAACTATGGCTACACCTTC.

J is TRBJ2-1 and V is TRBV5-6; TRBD1 aligns across 9 bases. There are 13 residues in the CDR3. In germline, CDR1 is SGHDT, CDR2 YYEEEE. The trim removed 3 bases at V and 9 bases at J, leaving 4 bases unmatched. Written as DNA, the CDR3 is TGTGCCAGCAGCTGGACAGGGGTTTTTGAGCAGTTCTTC. It translates to CASSWTGVFEQFF.

This sequence joins TRBV28 and TRBJ1-3; D ambiguous. Trimming removed 5 bases from V and 0 bases from J, with 20 bases in between. The CDR3 runs to 18 residues. Germline V gives CDR1 MDHEN, CDR2 SYDVKM. The DNA for the CDR3 is TGTGCCAGCAGTACTATATACGATGACGGTCCCTCTGGAAACACCATATATTTT. The encoded protein is CASSTIYDDGPSGNTIYF.

The chain couples TRBV5-1 to TRBJ2-1; D is ambiguous. The CDR3 is 14 amino acids. Germline CDR1 SGHRS, CDR2 YFSETQ. V was trimmed by 0 bases and J by 8 bases, leaving 12 bases between them. The CDR3 is CASSLGVASHEQFF. The CDR3 DNA follows: TGCGCCAGCAGCTTGGGGGTGGCTAGTCATGAGCAGTTCTTC.

This clone turned up a few times. The chain couples TRBV2 to TRBJ2-5; tentatively, D is TRBD1 (5 bases). This CDR3 contains 16 residues. In germline, CDR1 is SNHLY, CDR2 FYNNEI. The V end was cut by 6 bases, the J end by 4 bases, with 21 bases between. The CDR3 reads CASRGHWQGLGETQYF. DNA for the CDR3: TGTGCCAGCAGGGGCCATTGGCAGGGTTTGGGAGAGACCCAGTACTTC.

The count of this clone is one. This chain connects TRBV2 to TRBJ1-1; D gene unclear. The CDR3 runs to 14 residues. Trimming shortened V by 1 base and J by 0 bases, and 6 bases separated the two germline ends. Germline values: CDR1 SNHLY, CDR2 FYNNEI. The CDR3 nucleotides are TGTGCCAGCAGTGAAGTGGGCATGAACACTGAAGCTTTCTTT. This codes for CASSEVGMNTEAFF.

V gene TRBV7-9 combines with J gene TRBJ2-3; D not certain. The V gene lost 5 bases and the J gene lost 4 bases, with 13 bases spanning the gap. This CDR3 region has 14 residues. Germline V gene sequence: CDR1 SEHNR, CDR2 FQNEAQ (reference sequence). The CDR3 protein is CASSLGSRSDTQYF. Here the CDR3 DNA reads TGTGCCAGCAGCCTAGGGTCTCGGTCAGATACGCAGTATTTT.